The rows below give T cell receptor beta chains drawn from one sample of a study of cytomegalovirus exposure and HLA in healthy donors. Data came from immunoSEQ multiplex PCR; TCRdb stores just in-frame clones and leaves some out. Of 120,000 or so clones in the sample, 83% were seen once. Sequencing was carried out using PBMCs. The receptor source for this set is a woman aged 35 to 49 in good health and CMV-seropositive. CDR3s include the opening cysteine and the closing phenylalanine or tryptophan. Fields, in order: clone size, J gene, V gene, D gene, CDR3 protein, CDR3 DNA. A D gene is named only where the DNA matches it firmly. Clone size is stated in some rows and not others, as once, few, many or a class when expanded.

- | TRBJ2-7 | TRBV2 | - | CASSDKYEQYF | TGTGCCAGCAGTGATAAATACGAGCAGTACTTC
- | TRBJ1-2 | TRBV28 | - | CASSLSPRVYGYTF | TGTGCCAGCAGTTTATCCCCACGGGTTTATGGCTACACCTTC
- | TRBJ2-5 | TRBV5-6 | - | CASSLAHLRGETQYF | TGTGCCAGCAGCTTGGCCCACTTGCGCGGGGAGACCCAGTACTTC
few | TRBJ1-1 | TRBV30 | - | CASRVFPGQPEAFF | TGTGCCTCAAGGGTCTTTCCTGGACAGCCTGAAGCTTTCTTT
- | TRBJ2-7 | TRBV18 | - | CASSPKIRGSYEQYF | TGTGCCAGCTCACCAAAAATACGGGGATCCTACGAGCAGTACTTC
- | TRBJ2-7 | TRBV7-9 | TRBD1 | CASSYTGGGIEQYF | TGTGCCAGCAGCTACACAGGGGGTGGTATAGAGCAGTACTTC
- | TRBJ2-2 | TRBV6-4 | - | CASSDSGLTGELFF | TGTGCCAGCAGTGACTCGGGCTTAACCGGGGAGCTGTTTTTT
- | TRBJ1-4 | TRBV7-6 | - | CASSLGAGAANEKLFF | TGTGCCAGCAGCTTAGGGGCAGGGGCTGCTAATGAAAAACTGTTTTTT
once | TRBJ2-5 | TRBV6-5 | TRBD1 | CASSSPWTGKETQYF | TGTGCCAGCAGCTCCCCCTGGACAGGGAAGGAGACCCAGTACTTC
- | TRBJ2-3 | TRBV7-9 | TRBD2 | CSSSPGVREGSTDTQYF | TGTTCCAGCAGCCCAGGGGTGCGGGAGGGTAGCACAGATACGCAGTATTTT
few | TRBJ1-1 | TRBV5-4 | - | CASSGLGREAFF | TGTGCCAGCAGCGGCCTCGGGAGGGAAGCTTTCTTT
- | TRBJ1-1 | TRBV6-5 | - | CASSYLASRTEAFF | TGTGCCAGCAGTTACTTGGCCAGTCGCACTGAAGCTTTCTTT
once | TRBJ2-6 | TRBV7-2 | - | CASSLVGGLSGANVLTF | TGTGCCAGCAGCTTAGTAGGCGGTCTCTCTGGGGCCAACGTCCTGACTTTC
- | TRBJ2-2 | TRBV5-5 | TRBD1 | CASSLEPGQGPTGELFF | TGTGCCAGCAGCTTGGAGCCGGGACAGGGTCCCACCGGGGAGCTGTTTTTT
- | TRBJ2-1 | TRBV6-4 | TRBD1 | CASSNGQGPYNEQFF | TGTGCCAGCAGCAATGGACAGGGACCCTACAATGAGCAGTTCTTC
- | TRBJ2-2 | TRBV30 | TRBD1 | CAWSPQGADTGELFF | TGTGCCTGGAGTCCACAGGGGGCGGACACCGGGGAGCTGTTTTTT
- | TRBJ2-7 | TRBV5-1 | TRBD1 | CASKQGAGYEQYF | TGCGCCAGCAAACAGGGGGCTGGATACGAGCAGTACTTC
- | TRBJ1-1 | TRBV7-9 | - | CASSFSTTYEAFF | TGTGCCAGCAGCTTTTCTACCACCTATGAAGCTTTCTTT
- | TRBJ1-1 | TRBV6-1 | - | CASIGALTEAFF | TGTGCCAGCATTGGGGCTCTCACTGAAGCTTTCTTT
- | TRBJ1-6 | TRBV5-1 | - | CASSWGRAGKHSPLHF | TGCGCCAGCAGCTGGGGCAGGGCGGGGAAGCATTCACCCCTCCACTTT
- | TRBJ2-2 | TRBV18 | - | CASSPQVTGNTGELFF | TGTGCCAGCTCACCACAGGTGACGGGGAACACCGGGGAGCTGTTTTTT
- | TRBJ2-1 | TRBV4-3 | TRBD1 | CASSQDYRGSYNEQFF | TGCGCCAGCAGCCAAGACTACAGGGGGTCCTACAATGAGCAGTTCTTC
- | TRBJ2-1 | TRBV7-6 | TRBD1 | CASSYDPGTALGDEQFF | TGTGCCAGCAGCTACGACCCTGGGACAGCCCTTGGGGATGAGCAGTTCTTC
once | TRBJ2-7 | TRBV6-5 | TRBD2 | CASSTGLAYEQYF | TGTGCCAGCTCAACGGGACTAGCGTACGAGCAGTACTTC
- | TRBJ2-2 | TRBV9 | - | CASSQRGGTSGGELFF | TGTGCCAGCAGCCAGAGGGGCGGGACCTCGGGCGGGGAGCTGTTTTTT
- | TRBJ2-5 | TRBV7-9 | TRBD1 | CASSLGQPFQETQYF | TGTGCCAGCAGCTTGGGACAGCCGTTCCAAGAGACCCAGTACTTC
- | TRBJ2-3 | TRBV5-1 | TRBD2 | CASSEGLASTDTQYF | TGCGCCAGCAGCGAGGGACTAGCCAGCACAGATACGCAGTATTTT